Presented here are 13 T cell receptor beta chains from one specimen sequenced in a study of cytomegalovirus exposure and HLA in healthy donors. Primers included in the PCR were 60 Vbeta and 13 Jbeta primers. The table came from immunoSEQ multiplex PCR; TCRdb's copy has only in-frame clones and leaves some out. The sample comprises about 150,000 clones, approximately 57% of which are singletons, and approximately 1.7% rests with the top ten. Sequenced input: PBMCs. The receptors originated from a male donor in good health and CMV-seronegative.

In the case of this clone: The conserved closing phenylalanine or tryptophan is absent in this CDR3, likely reflecting a read error. The chain links TRBV27 to TRBJ2-7; 7 nucleotides agree with TRBD2. CDR1 MNHEY and CDR2 SMNVEV come from the germline V gene (reference sequence). V shed 6 bases, J shed 0 bases, and the junction held 5 bases outside the gene matches. The CDR3 sequence is 14 residues long. The CDR3 DNA is TGTGCCAGCAGATATGGGGGGGGCTCCTACGAGCAGTACCTC. Encoded protein: CASRYGGGSYEQYL.

The genes are TRBV28 and TRBJ1-5, with 8 bases matching TRBD1. J lost 7 bases, V lost 7 bases, and 12 bases had no gene match. Germline V gene lookup returns CDR1 MDHEN and CDR2 SYDVKM. CDR3 length: 15 amino acids. The CDR3 bases are TGTGCCAGCACCCCTACCCAGGGGGCGAGGCAGCCCCAGCATTTT. Its translation: CASTPTQGARQPQHF.

In nucleotides, the CDR3 is TGCGCCAGCAGCCTGGGACAGGGGGTGGACGAGCAGTACTTC. Translating it yields CASSLGQGVDEQYF. The V call is TRBV4-1, the J call TRBJ2-7, with 11 bases fitting TRBD1. Germline V gives CDR1 MGHRA, CDR2 YSYEKL. The ends lost 4 bases at V and 5 bases at J; junction bases unmatched: 4. This CDR3 spans 14 amino acids.

The chain employs TRBV4-3 and TRBJ1-2, with 7 positions matching TRBD1. J was trimmed by 2 bases and V by 0 bases; bases with no gene match: 6. This CDR3 has 16 amino acids. Germline values: CDR1 LGHNA, CDR2 YSLEER. The CDR3: CASSQDIPGGNYGYTF. The CDR3 DNA is TGCGCCAGCAGCCAAGACATTCCAGGGGGAAACTATGGCTACACCTTC.

Only a few counts were recorded for this clone. The DNA for the CDR3 is TGTGCCAGCTCACCACCAACCGGGACAGTGAACACTGAAGCTTTCTTT. It specifies CASSPPTGTVNTEAFF. The V call is TRBV18, the J call TRBJ1-1; 7 nucleotides line up with TRBD1. The J segment lost 0 bases and the V segment lost 0 bases, leaving 4 bases of the junction unmatched. Germline loops: CDR1 KGHSH, CDR2 LQKENI. There are 16 residues in the CDR3.

This clone was seen a handful of times. This chain links TRBV27 with TRBJ2-3; possibly TRBD1 for D (6 bases). Trimming left V 4 bases short and J 0 bases short, with 11 bases between. Germline V gives CDR1 MNHEY, CDR2 SMNVEV (reference sequence). The CDR3 length is 15 residues. CDR3 DNA sequence: TGTGCCAGCAGTTCGGGGACACAAAGCACAGATACGCAGTATTTT. Protein product: CASSSGTQSTDTQYF.

In this sample, this clone turned up once. The V call is TRBV6-4, the J call TRBJ2-1; 12 bases map to TRBD2. The germline V gene has CDR1 MRHNA and CDR2 SNTAGT. After removal of 9 bases from V and 0 bases from J, the junction contained 6 bases not matched to a gene. The CDR3 is made up of 16 amino acids. The CDR3 loop is CASALAGGASYNEQFF. The DNA for the CDR3 is TGTGCCAGTGCACTAGCGGGGGGTGCCTCCTACAATGAGCAGTTCTTC.

This clone was found a few times. This chain joins TRBV7-7 and TRBJ2-5; 10 positions agree with TRBD1. CDR1 is SSHAT and CDR2 is FNYEAQ in the germline V gene (reference sequence). V trimming: 5 bases; J trimming: 4 bases; junction bases outside the gene matches: 10. The CDR3 has 16 amino acids. CDR3: CASSLRPGQGTETQYF. CDR3 sequence (DNA): TGTGCCAGCAGCCTAAGGCCGGGACAGGGGACAGAGACCCAGTACTTC.

The J gene is TRBJ2-1, the V gene TRBV2, with a tentative D call TRBD2 (5 bases). Between the trimmed V and J ends, which lost 3 bases and 6 bases, there was a span of 18 bases. Germline lookup yields CDR1 SNHLY and CDR2 FYNNEI. The CDR3 contains 16 residues. The CDR3 here is CASSDLGGLLGNEQFF. The CDR3 nucleotides are TGTGCCAGCAGTGATTTAGGCGGGCTACTCGGCAATGAGCAGTTCTTC.

The chain is built from TRBV5-1 and TRBJ1-2, with D possibly matching TRBD1 (5 bases). CDR1 SGHRS and CDR2 YFSETQ come from the germline V gene. Trimming removed 0 bases at V and 2 bases at J, with 8 bases between. This CDR3 is 14 amino acids long. As DNA, the CDR3 is TGCGCCAGCAGCTTGGACAGGAGAAACTATGGCTACACCTTC. Translated, it gives CASSLDRRNYGYTF.

V gene TRBV27 combines with J gene TRBJ1-6; possibly TRBD1 for D (5 bases). V was clipped by 8 bases and J by 7 bases, with 15 bases between them. The CDR3 has 14 residues. CDR1 is MNHEY and CDR2 is SMNVEV in the germline V gene (reference sequence). The chain's CDR3 is CASRLGRGNSPLHF. The DNA of the CDR3 is TGTGCCAGCCGTCTCGGGAGGGGCAATTCACCCCTCCACTTT.

In its sample, this clone was seen a few times. CDR3 sequence reads: CASSLGWGRIEKLFF. The CDR3 nucleotides read TGTGCCAGCAGCTTAGGGTGGGGGCGCATTGAAAAACTGTTTTTT. This chain joins TRBV7-9 and TRBJ1-4, with D possibly matching TRBD1 (6 bases). V was cut by 1 base and J by 7 bases, with 13 bases left in between. This CDR3 has 15 amino acids. The germline CDR1 and CDR2 sequences are SEHNR and FQNEAQ (reference sequence). Combining the CDR3 with reference TRBV7-9 and TRBJ1-4 gives the whole variable domain DTGVSQNPRHKITKRGQNVTFRCDPISEHNRLYWYRQTLGQGPEFLTYFQNEAQLEKSRLLSDRFSAERPKGSFSTLEIQRTEQGDSAMYLCASSLGWGRIEKLFFGSGTQLSVL.

The chain is built from TRBV5-6 and TRBJ2-1; 11 bases agree with TRBD2. J lost 5 bases, V lost 9 bases, and 13 bases had no gene match. CDR1 and CDR2 (germline): SGHDT, YYEEEE. This CDR3 is 16 amino acids long. CDR3 bases: TGTGCCACCACTACTCTAGGACTAGCGGGCGACAATGAGCAGTTCTTC. Encoded protein: CATTTLGLAGDNEQFF.